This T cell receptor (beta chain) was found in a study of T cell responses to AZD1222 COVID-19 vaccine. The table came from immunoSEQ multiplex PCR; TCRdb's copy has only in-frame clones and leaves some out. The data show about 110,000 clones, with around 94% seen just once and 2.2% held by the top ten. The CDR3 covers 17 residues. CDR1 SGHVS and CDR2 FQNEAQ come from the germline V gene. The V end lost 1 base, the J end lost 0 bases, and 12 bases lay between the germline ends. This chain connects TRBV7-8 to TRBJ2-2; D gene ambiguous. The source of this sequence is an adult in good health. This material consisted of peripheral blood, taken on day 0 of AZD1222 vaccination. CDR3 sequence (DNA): TGTGCCAGCAGCTTAGAGGAGTTCTCCGCGAACACCGGGGAGCTGTTTTTT. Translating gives CASSLEEFSANTGELFF.